Presented here are 19 T cell receptor beta chains from one specimen sequenced in a study of blood T cell repertoires in COVID-19. The method was immunoSEQ multiplex PCR; TCRdb's version includes in-frame clones alone and lacks a portion of them. Among 200,000 to 250,000 clones, 65% to 90% were seen once, and the ten largest hold just under 7.5%. Material: peripheral blood. These TCRs come from a woman in her forties or fifties with acute or convalescent COVID-19.

V usage is TRBV7-9 and J usage is TRBJ2-1; 11 positions match TRBD2. Per germline, CDR1 SEHNR and CDR2 FQNEAQ (reference sequence). There are 17 residues in the CDR3. J lost 4 bases, V lost 1 base, and 6 bases had no gene match. The DNA of the CDR3 is TGTGCCAGCAGCTTAGGGTCTAGCGGGGGGACGTACAATGAGCAGTTCTTC. This translates into CASSLGSSGGTYNEQFF.

CDR3 in amino acids: CATSDLLADTGELFF. CDR3 in DNA: TGTGCCACCAGTGATTTACTAGCGGACACCGGGGAGCTGTTTTTT. This chain joins TRBV24-1 and TRBJ2-2, with TRBD2 identical over 8 bases. The CDR3 totals 15 residues. CDR1 and CDR2 (germline): KGHDR, SFDVKD. The junction had 0 bases not matched to a gene; V was cut back by 1 base and J by 3 bases.

For the CDR3, the DNA is TGTGCCAGCATGGAGACTTACAATGAGCAGTTCTTC. Amino acids: CASMETYNEQFF. The rearrangement uses TRBV25-1 and TRBJ2-1; D remains ambiguous. Trimming stripped 7 bases from V and 4 bases from J, with 8 bases between. The CDR3 runs to 12 residues. The germline V gene has CDR1 MGHDK and CDR2 SYGVNS.

This clone turned up a few times. The V call is TRBV2, the J call TRBJ1-5; 8 positions match TRBD1. Trimming cost V 3 bases and J 6 bases; bases outside gene matches: 4. CDR1 and CDR2 (germline): SNHLY, FYNNEI. The CDR3 length is 14 residues. In DNA form, the CDR3 reads TGTGCCAGCAGTGAGCGACAGGGGCCTCAGCCCCAGCATTTT. Its translation is CASSERQGPQPQHF. Full variable domain (missing parts from reference TRBV2 and TRBJ1-5): EPEVTQTPSHQVTQMGQEVILRCVPISNHLYFYWYRQILGQKVEFLVSFYNNEISEKSEIFDDQFSVERPDGSNFTLKIRSTKLEDSAMYFCASSERQGPQPQHFGDGTRLSIL.

This rearrangement joins TRBV5-4 to TRBJ1-4; no definite D call. The CDR3 is made up of 18 amino acids. V dropped 3 bases and J dropped 0 bases, with 18 bases sitting between them. Germline assignment: CDR1 SGHNT and CDR2 YYREEE (reference sequence). The CDR3 protein is CASSSHPTSVATNEKLFF. The CDR3, as DNA: TGTGCCAGCAGCTCTCATCCGACTTCTGTTGCAACTAATGAAAAACTGTTTTTT.

This clone was counted once. The CDR3 DNA reads TGTGCCCGCCGAGGGCTTCCCTCTGGGGCCAACGTCCTGACTTTC. Amino acids: CARRGLPSGANVLTF. The rearrangement uses TRBV2 and TRBJ2-6; a possible D gene is TRBD2 (5 bases). The CDR3 spans 15 residues. Germline CDR1 and CDR2: SNHLY and FYNNEI. V shed 11 bases and J shed 0 bases, with 14 bases lying between them. The entire variable domain, with the rest obtained from reference TRBV2 and TRBJ2-6, is as follows: EPEVTQTPSHQVTQMGQEVILRCVPISNHLYFYWYRQILGQKVEFLVSFYNNEISEKSEIFDDQFSVERPDGSNFTLKIRSTKLEDSAMYFCARRGLPSGANVLTFGAGSRLTVL.

V gene TRBV19 combines with J gene TRBJ2-1; D is possibly TRBD1 (5 bases). This CDR3 has 13 amino acids. Per the germline V gene, CDR1 is LNHDA and CDR2 is SQIVND (reference sequence). The V and J ends lost 3 bases and 7 bases respectively, with 10 bases between them. The CDR3 sequence is CASSIQGLNEQFF. As DNA, the CDR3 is TGTGCCAGTAGTATCCAGGGTTTGAATGAGCAGTTCTTC.

This chain uses TRBV12-3 or TRBV12-4 with TRBJ1-1; 9 bases fit TRBD1. This CDR3 is 13 amino acids long. The V gene end was trimmed by 3 bases and the J gene end by 6 bases; junction bases not matched to a gene: 2. CDR3: CASSLGQGSEAFF. The CDR3 region has the DNA TGTGCCAGCAGTTTGGGACAGGGTTCTGAAGCTTTCTTT.

The V call is TRBV10-1, the J call TRBJ1-3, with no clear D. This CDR3 has 17 amino acids. Germline-derived CDR1 and CDR2 are WNHNN and SYGVQD (reference sequence). Trimming cost V 3 bases and J 0 bases, with 15 bases left between them. CDR3 sequence reads: CASSDKSAPRSGNTIYF. In DNA, the CDR3 is TGCGCCAGCAGTGACAAAAGCGCTCCTCGCTCTGGAAACACCATATATTTT.

The chain uses TRBV30 and TRBJ2-1; 10 nucleotides agree with TRBD2. The ends lost 5 bases at V and 8 bases at J; junction bases unmatched: 12. The germline V gene encodes CDR1 GTSNPN and CDR2 SVGIG (reference sequence). CDR3 size: 15 residues. The CDR3 protein is CAWSGTSDRGDEQFF. CDR3 DNA sequence: TGTGCCTGGTCCGGGACTAGCGACCGTGGGGATGAGCAGTTCTTC.

This clone has only one observation. The V gene is TRBV4-1, the J gene TRBJ2-7, with no clear D. Trimming left V 0 bases short and J 0 bases short, with 3 bases between. This CDR3 region has 13 residues. Germline V gene data show CDR1 as MGHRA and CDR2 as YSYEKL. In DNA, the CDR3 is TGCGCCAGCAGCCAAGATCGCTCCTACGAGCAGTACTTC. Its translation is CASSQDRSYEQYF.

The J gene is TRBJ2-3, the V gene TRBV18; 7 bases match TRBD1. V gave up 8 bases and J gave up 2 bases; unmatched junction bases: 7. The germline V gene encodes CDR1 KGHSH and CDR2 LQKENI. This CDR3 has 14 amino acids. CDR3 amino acids: CASRNRGATDTQYF. In DNA form, the CDR3 reads TGTGCCAGCCGCAACAGGGGAGCCACAGATACGCAGTATTTT.

V is TRBV24-1 and J is TRBJ1-2, with a possible D match to TRBD1 (6 bases). Germline values: CDR1 KGHDR, CDR2 SFDVKD. Trimming cost V 4 bases and J 4 bases, with 12 bases left between them. The CDR3 sequence is 14 residues long. In DNA, the CDR3 is TGTGCCACCAGTGAATCGACAGGATTCTATGGCTACACCTTC. This gives the protein CATSESTGFYGYTF.

The gene calls are TRBV12-3 or TRBV12-4 and TRBJ1-1; 9 nucleotides agree with TRBD1. This CDR3 has 13 residues. The V gene end was trimmed by 5 bases and the J gene end by 4 bases; junction bases not matched to a gene: 2. In nucleotides, the CDR3 is TGTGCCAGCAGTGTGACAGGGGGCACTGAAGCTTTCTTT. Protein sequence: CASSVTGGTEAFF.

V usage is TRBV2 and J usage is TRBJ2-1, with 9 bases that match TRBD2. Germline CDR1 and CDR2: SNHLY and FYNNEI. The CDR3 sequence is 13 residues long. V shed 2 bases, J shed 9 bases, and the junction held 2 bases outside the gene matches. The CDR3 is CASSELREGEQFF. The CDR3 DNA reads as TGTGCCAGCAGTGAATTGCGGGAGGGTGAGCAGTTCTTC.

This rearrangement joins TRBV27 to TRBJ2-2; D is unresolved. With 3 bases removed from V and 2 bases from J, the gap between germline ends came to 10 bases. This CDR3 contains 15 residues. Germline lookup yields CDR1 MNHEY and CDR2 SMNVEV (reference sequence). The CDR3 sequence: CASSLYSSNTGELFF. The CDR3 region has the DNA TGTGCCAGCAGTTTGTACAGCAGTAACACCGGGGAGCTGTTTTTT.

The V call is TRBV6-6, the J call TRBJ2-1, with 9 positions matching TRBD2. Germline V gene data show CDR1 as MNHNY and CDR2 as SVGAGI (reference sequence). The V and J ends lost 6 bases and 4 bases, in that order; junction bases with no gene match: 10. There are 16 residues in the CDR3. CDR3 coding DNA: TGTGCCAGCAGGCGATCAGGGACTAGCACTTACAATGAGCAGTTCTTC. This encodes CASRRSGTSTYNEQFF.

The CDR3 nucleotides read TGTGCCAGCAGTGCCTCTCGGGCCCAGTACTTC. Its protein is CASSASRAQYF. The gene calls are TRBV2 and TRBJ2-5; no firm D call. The germline V gene encodes CDR1 SNHLY and CDR2 FYNNEI. Trimming removed 4 bases from V and 9 bases from J, with 9 bases in between. This CDR3 is built from 11 residues.

In DNA, the CDR3 is TGTGCCAGCAGTCGGACAGGGGGCCTCAATGAGCAGTTCTTC. Translated: CASSRTGGLNEQFF. The chain couples TRBV28 to TRBJ2-1, with 11 bases identical to TRBD1. Germline-derived CDR1 and CDR2 are MDHEN and SYDVKM. V was pared by 5 bases and J by 6 bases, with 3 bases of the junction left unmatched. The CDR3 loop spans 14 amino acids.